This record covers a single T cell receptor beta chain. The clone's antigen remains unknown. It has no much larger one-base neighbor in the sample; base qualities were not kept. The sample is drawn from a study of cytomegalovirus exposure and HLA in healthy donors (dated by TCRdb to about 2017). Background on the whole study: According to a later analysis, the approximately 120 validation repertoires were produced on the same platform as the approximately 690 repertoires of the first cohort. The study aimed to test whether cataloging public T cell receptors could reveal signatures of past pathogen exposure. In addition to the first cohort of 666 subjects, a separate validation cohort of approximately 130 different subjects was used. To predict cytomegalovirus infection status, the study combined high-throughput TCR immunosequencing, statistical association of individual TCRs with disease status, and machine learning. The paper as a whole reports these results and caveats: A later analysis lacked HLA typing for the validation cohort, so it scored co-occurrence in that cohort across all 110 or so repertoires. A few of the identified cytomegalovirus-associated TCR beta chains were confirmed in vitro to be specific for cytomegalovirus antigens. Of the cluster scores, about 94% were above 0 in a later analysis, which found that TCRs clustered in the first cohort also tended to co-occur in the 120 validation repertoires. Most TCR sequences were seen in very few donors, while some public TCRs were found in many individuals. The study gave a list of about 160 TCR beta chains associated with cytomegalovirus. According to the authors, the approach could potentially be generalized to other disease states and immunological phenotypes. Cytomegalovirus status was reported to be diagnosed by the classifier with high specificity and sensitivity in both the original and validation cohorts.

The library was built by means of the immunoSEQ multiplex PCR assay. Turning to the authors' computational methods: A statistical classification framework was built to diagnose cytomegalovirus status from the catalog of TCR beta chain sequences. TCRdb obtained this table from immuneACCESS and retained in-frame rearrangements with V and J assigned. These tables miss some clones; where compared with another copy, unresolved V genes account for less than half of the shortfall, and the remainder is unexplained. D and trimming were read from the DNA, whereas the V and J calls and clone size are those reported in that table. This sample is represented by 150,000 or so clones; around four fifths of them were singletons. The biggest ten clones account for approximately 2% of the sample. Taken from cysteine to phenylalanine, the CDR3 has 15 residues. The CDR3 DNA has 45 bases and is translated from base 1. CDR1 and CDR2, looked up from the germline V gene, are MNHNS and SASEGT. Unmatched junction bases come to 6, with V trimmed by 8 bases and J by 3 bases.

Separate from the roughly 700-subject first cohort, the validation cohort of 90 to 150 subjects was the group to which the donors belonged. The clonotype originates from a man aged 30 to 45 in good health and CMV-seropositive. Recombination connected TRBV6-1 to TRBJ2-2; 10 central nucleotides agree with TRBD1. Material: PBMCs. The nucleotide sequence reads TGTGCCAGCGGACGACAGGGGGCGCACACCGGGGAGCTGTTTTTT. This encodes CASGRQGAHTGELFF.